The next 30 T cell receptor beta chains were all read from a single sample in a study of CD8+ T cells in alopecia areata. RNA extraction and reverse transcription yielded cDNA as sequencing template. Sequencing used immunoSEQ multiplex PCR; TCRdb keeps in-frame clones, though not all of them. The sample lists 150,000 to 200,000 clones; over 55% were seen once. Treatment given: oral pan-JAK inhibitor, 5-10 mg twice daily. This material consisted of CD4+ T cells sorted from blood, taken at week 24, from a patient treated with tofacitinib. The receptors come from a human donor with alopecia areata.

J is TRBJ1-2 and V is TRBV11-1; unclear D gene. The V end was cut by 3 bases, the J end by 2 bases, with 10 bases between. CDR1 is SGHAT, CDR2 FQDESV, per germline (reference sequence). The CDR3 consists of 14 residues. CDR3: CASSLDTRNYGYTF. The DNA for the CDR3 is TGTGCCAGCAGCTTGGATACTAGGAACTATGGCTACACCTTC.

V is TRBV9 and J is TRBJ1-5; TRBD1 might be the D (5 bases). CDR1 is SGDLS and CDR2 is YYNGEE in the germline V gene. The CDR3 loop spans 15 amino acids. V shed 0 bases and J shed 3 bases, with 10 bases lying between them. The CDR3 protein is CASSVGVGANQPQHF. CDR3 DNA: TGTGCCAGCAGCGTAGGTGTAGGGGCCAATCAGCCCCAGCATTTT.

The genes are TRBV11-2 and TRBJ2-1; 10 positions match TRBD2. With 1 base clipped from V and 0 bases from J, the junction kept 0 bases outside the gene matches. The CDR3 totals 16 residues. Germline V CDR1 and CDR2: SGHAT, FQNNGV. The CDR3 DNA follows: TGTGCCAGCAGCTTAGGGACTAGCGGCTCCTACAATGAGCAGTTCTTC. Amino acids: CASSLGTSGSYNEQFF. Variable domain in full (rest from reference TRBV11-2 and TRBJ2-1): EAGVAQSPRYKIIEKRQSVAFWCNPISGHATLYWYQQILGQGPKLLIQFQNNGVVDDSQLPKDRFSAERLKGVDSTLKIQPAKLEDSAVYLCASSLGTSGSYNEQFFGPGTRLTVL.

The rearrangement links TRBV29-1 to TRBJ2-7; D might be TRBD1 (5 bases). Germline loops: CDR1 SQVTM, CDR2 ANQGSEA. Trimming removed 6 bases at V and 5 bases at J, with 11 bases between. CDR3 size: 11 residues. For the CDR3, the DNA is TGCAGCGTGTTCAGGGCCCACGAGCAGTACTTC. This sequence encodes CSVFRAHEQYF.

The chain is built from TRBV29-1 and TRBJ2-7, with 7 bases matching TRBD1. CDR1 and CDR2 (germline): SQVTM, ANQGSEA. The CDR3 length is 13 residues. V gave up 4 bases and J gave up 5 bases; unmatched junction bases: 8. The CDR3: CSVARDSRNEQYF. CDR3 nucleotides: TGCAGCGTTGCCCGGGACAGCCGAAACGAGCAGTACTTC.

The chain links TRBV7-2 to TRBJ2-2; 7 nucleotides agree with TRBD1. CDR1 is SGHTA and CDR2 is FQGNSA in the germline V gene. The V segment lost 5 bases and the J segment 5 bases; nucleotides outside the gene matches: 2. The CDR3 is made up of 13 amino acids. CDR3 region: CASSTGVTGELFF. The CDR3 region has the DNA TGTGCCAGCAGCACAGGGGTGACCGGGGAGCTGTTTTTT.

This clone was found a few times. The CDR3 coding sequence is TGTGCCAGCAGTGTGGACTGGTACGAGCAGTACTTC. This sequence encodes CASSVDWYEQYF. The genes are TRBV25-1 and TRBJ2-7, with D possibly TRBD2 on 5 matching bases. Germline V gene sequence: CDR1 MGHDK, CDR2 SYGVNS. The V gene lost 4 bases and the J gene lost 4 bases, with 8 bases spanning the gap. The CDR3 is 12 amino acids.

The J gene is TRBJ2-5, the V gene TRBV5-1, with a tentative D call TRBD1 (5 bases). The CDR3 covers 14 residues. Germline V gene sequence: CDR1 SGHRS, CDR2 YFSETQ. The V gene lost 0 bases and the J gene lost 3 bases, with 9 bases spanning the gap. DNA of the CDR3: TGCGCCAGCAGCTTGGCCCGCAGGGAAGAGACCCAGTACTTC. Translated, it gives CASSLARREETQYF.

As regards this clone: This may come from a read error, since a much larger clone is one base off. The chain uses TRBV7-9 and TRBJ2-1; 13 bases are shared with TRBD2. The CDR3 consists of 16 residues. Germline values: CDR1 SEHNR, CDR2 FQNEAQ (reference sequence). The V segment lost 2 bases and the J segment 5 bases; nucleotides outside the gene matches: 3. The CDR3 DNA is TGTGCCAGCAGCTTAACAGGACTAGCGGGGGACAATGAGCAGTTCTTC. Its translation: CASSLTGLAGDNEQFF.

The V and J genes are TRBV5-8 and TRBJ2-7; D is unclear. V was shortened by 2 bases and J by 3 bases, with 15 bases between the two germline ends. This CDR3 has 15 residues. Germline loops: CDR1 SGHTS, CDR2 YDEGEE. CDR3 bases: TGTGCCAGCAGCTTCTTTTTAACGGTAATCTACGAGCAGTACTTC. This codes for CASSFFLTVIYEQYF.

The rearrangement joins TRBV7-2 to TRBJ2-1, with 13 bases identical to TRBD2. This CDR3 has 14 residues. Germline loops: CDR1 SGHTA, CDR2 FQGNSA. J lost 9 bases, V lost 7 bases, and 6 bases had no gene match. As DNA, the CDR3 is TGTGCCAGCACGAGACTAGCGGGGGGAGGTGAGCAGTTCTTC. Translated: CASTRLAGGGEQFF.

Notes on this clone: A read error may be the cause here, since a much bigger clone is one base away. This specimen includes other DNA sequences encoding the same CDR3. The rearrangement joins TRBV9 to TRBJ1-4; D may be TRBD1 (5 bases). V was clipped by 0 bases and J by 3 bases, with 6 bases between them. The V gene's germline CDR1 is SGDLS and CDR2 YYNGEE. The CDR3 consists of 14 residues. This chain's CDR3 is CASSVGQSNEKLFF. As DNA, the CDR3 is TGTGCCAGCAGCGTAGGACAGTCTAATGAAAAACTGTTTTTT.

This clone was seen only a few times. The CDR3: CASSYGANSYEQYF. CDR3 nucleotide sequence: TGTGCCAGCAGTTACGGGGCAAACTCCTACGAGCAGTACTTC. This chain uses TRBV6-6 with TRBJ2-7, with D perhaps TRBD1 (5 bases). The V end was cut by 2 bases, the J end by 0 bases, with 8 bases between. Germline V gene sequence: CDR1 MNHNY, CDR2 SVGAGI (reference sequence). The CDR3 is 14 residues long.

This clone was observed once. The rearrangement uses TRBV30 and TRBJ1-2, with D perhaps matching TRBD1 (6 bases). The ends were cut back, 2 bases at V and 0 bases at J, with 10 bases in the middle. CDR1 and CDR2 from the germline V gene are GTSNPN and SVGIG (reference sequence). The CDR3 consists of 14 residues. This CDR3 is CAWSKGVTNYGYTF. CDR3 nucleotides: TGTGCCTGGAGTAAGGGGGTGACTAACTATGGCTACACCTTC.

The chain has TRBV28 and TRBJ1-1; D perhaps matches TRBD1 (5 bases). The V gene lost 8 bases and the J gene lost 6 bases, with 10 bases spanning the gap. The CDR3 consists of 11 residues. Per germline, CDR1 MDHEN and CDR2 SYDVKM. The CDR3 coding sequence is TGTGCCAGCGGAGGGGCCCCTGAAGCTTTCTTT. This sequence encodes CASGGAPEAFF.

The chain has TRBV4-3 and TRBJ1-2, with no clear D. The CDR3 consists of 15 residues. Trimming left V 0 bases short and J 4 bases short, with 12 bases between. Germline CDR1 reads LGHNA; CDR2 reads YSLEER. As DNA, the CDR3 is TGCGCCAGCAGCCAAGATCTGACGGCCCTCTATGGCTACACCTTC. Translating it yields CASSQDLTALYGYTF.

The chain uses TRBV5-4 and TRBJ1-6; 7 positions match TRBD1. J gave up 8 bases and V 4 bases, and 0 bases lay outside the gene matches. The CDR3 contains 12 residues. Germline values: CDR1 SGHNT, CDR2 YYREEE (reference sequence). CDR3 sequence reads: CASSDRDSPLHF. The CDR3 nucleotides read TGTGCCAGCAGCGACAGGGATTCACCCCTCCACTTT.

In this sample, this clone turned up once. The CDR3 reads CASSYGQGIDTQYF. DNA for the CDR3: TGTGCCAGCAGCTATGGACAGGGGATAGATACGCAGTATTTT. This chain uses TRBV7-2 with TRBJ2-3, with TRBD1 identical over 9 bases. Germline loops: CDR1 SGHTA, CDR2 FQGNSA. The length of the CDR3 is 14 residues. Unmatched junction bases numbered 4, after V lost 4 bases and J lost 5 bases.

Here the CDR3 DNA reads TGTGCCTGGAGTGTAGGAAAACAGGGGAATCAGCCCCAGCATTTT. Protein sequence: CAWSVGKQGNQPQHF. J is TRBJ1-5 and V is TRBV30, with 7 bases lining up with TRBD1. Germline CDR1 GTSNPN, CDR2 SVGIG (reference sequence). V lost 0 bases and J lost 4; bases outside the gene matches: 6. This CDR3 comprises 15 residues. The full variable domain, with the rest looked up from reference TRBV30 and TRBJ1-5, is SQTIHQWPATLVQPVGSPLSLECTVEGTSNPNLYWYRQAAGRGLQLLFYSVGIGQISSEVPQNLSASRPQDRQFILSSKKLLLSDSGFYLCAWSVGKQGNQPQHFGDGTRLSIL.

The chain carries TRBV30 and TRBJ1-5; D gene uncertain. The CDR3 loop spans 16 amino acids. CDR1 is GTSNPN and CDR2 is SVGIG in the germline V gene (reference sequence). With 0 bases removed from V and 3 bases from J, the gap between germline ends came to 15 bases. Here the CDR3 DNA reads TGTGCCTGGAGTGTCCCTGGGAGCAGATCCAATCAGCCCCAGCATTTT. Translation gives CAWSVPGSRSNQPQHF.

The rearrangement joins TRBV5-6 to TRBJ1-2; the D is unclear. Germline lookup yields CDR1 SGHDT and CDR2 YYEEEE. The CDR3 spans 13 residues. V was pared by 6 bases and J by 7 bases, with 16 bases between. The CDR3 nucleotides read TGTGCCAGCAACACCGGGAGGCTCGGTGGCTACACCTTC. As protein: CASNTGRLGGYTF.

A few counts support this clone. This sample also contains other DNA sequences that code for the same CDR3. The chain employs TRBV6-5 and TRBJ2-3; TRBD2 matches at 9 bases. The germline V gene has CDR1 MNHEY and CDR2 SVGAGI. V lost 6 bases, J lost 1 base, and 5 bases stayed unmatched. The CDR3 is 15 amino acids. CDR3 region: CASRSSGGRTDTQYF. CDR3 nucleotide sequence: TGTGCCAGCAGGAGTAGCGGGGGCCGCACAGATACGCAGTATTTT.

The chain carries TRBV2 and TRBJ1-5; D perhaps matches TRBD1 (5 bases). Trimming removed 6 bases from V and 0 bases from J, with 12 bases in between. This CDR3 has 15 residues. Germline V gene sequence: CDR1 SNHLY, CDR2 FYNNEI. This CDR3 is CASSKQDLSNQPQHF. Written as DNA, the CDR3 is TGTGCCAGCAGCAAACAGGACCTTAGCAATCAGCCCCAGCATTTT. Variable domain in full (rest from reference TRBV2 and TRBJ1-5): EPEVTQTPSHQVTQMGQEVILRCVPISNHLYFYWYRQILGQKVEFLVSFYNNEISEKSEIFDDQFSVERPDGSNFTLKIRSTKLEDSAMYFCASSKQDLSNQPQHFGDGTRLSIL.

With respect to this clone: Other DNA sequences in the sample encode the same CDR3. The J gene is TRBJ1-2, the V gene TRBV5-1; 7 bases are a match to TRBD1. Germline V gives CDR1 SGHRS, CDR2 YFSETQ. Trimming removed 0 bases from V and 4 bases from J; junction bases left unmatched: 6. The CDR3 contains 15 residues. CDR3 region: CASSLALGQSYGYTF. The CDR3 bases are TGCGCCAGCAGCTTGGCCCTGGGACAGAGCTATGGCTACACCTTC.

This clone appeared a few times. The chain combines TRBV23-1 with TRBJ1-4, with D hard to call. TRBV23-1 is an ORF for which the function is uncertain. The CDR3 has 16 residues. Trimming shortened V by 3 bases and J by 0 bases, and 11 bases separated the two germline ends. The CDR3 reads CASSHPPGSTNEKLFF. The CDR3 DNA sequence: TGCGCCAGCAGTCATCCACCGGGTTCAACTAATGAAAAACTGTTTTTT.

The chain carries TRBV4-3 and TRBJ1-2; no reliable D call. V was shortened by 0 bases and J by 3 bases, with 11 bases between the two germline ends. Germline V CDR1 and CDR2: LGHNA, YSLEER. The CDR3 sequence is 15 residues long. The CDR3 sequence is CASSQEVNRDYGYTF. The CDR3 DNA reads TGCGCCAGCAGCCAAGAGGTCAACCGGGACTATGGCTACACCTTC.

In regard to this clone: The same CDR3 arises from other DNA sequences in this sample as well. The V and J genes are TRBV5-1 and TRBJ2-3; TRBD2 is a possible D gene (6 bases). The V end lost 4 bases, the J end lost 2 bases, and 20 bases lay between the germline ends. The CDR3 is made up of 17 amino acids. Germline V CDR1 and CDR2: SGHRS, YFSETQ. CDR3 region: CASSSHRDSTFTDTQYF. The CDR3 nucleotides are TGCGCCAGCAGCAGTCACCGGGACTCAACCTTCACAGATACGCAGTATTTT.

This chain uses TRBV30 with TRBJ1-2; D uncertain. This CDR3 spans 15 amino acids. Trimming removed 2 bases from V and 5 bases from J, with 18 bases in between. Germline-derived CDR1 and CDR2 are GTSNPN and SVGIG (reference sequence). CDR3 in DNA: TGTGCCTGGAGTCCTGGGGAGGCTGCCCTTTATGGCTACACCTTC. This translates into CAWSPGEAALYGYTF.

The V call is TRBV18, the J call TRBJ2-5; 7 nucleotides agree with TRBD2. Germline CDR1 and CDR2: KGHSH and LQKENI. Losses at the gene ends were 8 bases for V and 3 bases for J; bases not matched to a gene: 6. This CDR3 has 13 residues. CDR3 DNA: TGTGCCAGCCATCGGGGGGTTGAAGAGACCCAGTACTTC. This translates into CASHRGVEETQYF.

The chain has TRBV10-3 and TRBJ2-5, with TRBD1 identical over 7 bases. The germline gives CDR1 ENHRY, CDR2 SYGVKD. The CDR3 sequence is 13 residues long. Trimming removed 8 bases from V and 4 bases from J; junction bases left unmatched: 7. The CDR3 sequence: CAIGQEDRETQYF. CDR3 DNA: TGTGCCATCGGACAGGAGGATAGAGAGACCCAGTACTTC.